This record looks at one T cell receptor beta chain sequence and its context. Its binding antigen is unknown. Base qualities are missing; no much larger clone stands one base away. This record comes from a study of identical twins (dated by TCRdb to about 2016). Regarding the complete study: To test whether fetal clonotypes persist, this study deep-sequenced TCR alpha and beta repertoires from monozygotic twins, from unrelated adults of various ages, and from cord blood. To rule out contamination, replicate twin experiments were performed at different times with different library preparation protocols.

Library generation was performed with 5' RACE. The sequencing machine was an Illumina HiSeq 2000. Template switching introduced a universal primer binding site; the final cDNA contained a unique molecular identifier, enabling accurate counting of TCR cDNA molecules. Specific primers in the conserved constant-segment region were used to synthesize first-strand cDNA for the TCR alpha and beta chains. To control for contamination, every cDNA library carried two barcodes: a SMART-Mk sample barcode plus Illumina barcodes. TruSeq adapter sequences and Illumina sample barcodes were added in two successive PCR steps. Sequencing of the TCR alpha and beta cDNA libraries was done on the Illumina HiSeq platform using custom primers. The published analysis was carried out like this. MiGEC was used to process raw reads and extract unique molecular identifiers, and MiXCR was used to find CDR3 positions. Recombination models were inferred per individual with the repgenHMM and IGoR tools using an EM algorithm. Shared clonotype analysis was performed with the tcR package in R, normalizing sharing by the product of cloneset sizes. To study raw recombination without the effects of thymic and clonal selection, out-of-frame nonproductive sequences were analyzed. TCRdb redid the processing of the public reads, applying fastp at Q25 and MiXCR, and retained in-frame beta chains. Here each entry gathers all rows of one CDR3 protein and keeps the most common genes and DNA. These V and J calls are TCRdb output, not the study's own analysis. This sample holds 1.5 million to 2 million distinct CDR3 sequences; about 30% were observed only once. 0.27% of the sample is held by the ten biggest clonotypes.

Its CDR3 holds 13 amino acids, cysteine through phenylalanine. Here the CDR3 DNA is all that survives: 39 bases in frame from base 1. V and J are truncated by 5 bases and 7 bases respectively, leaving an intervening sequence of 12 bases. The germline V gene sets CDR1 to SGHTA and CDR2 to FQGNSA. Study-level results and caveats: Compared with coincidental sharing between unrelated individuals, an excess of low generation-probability sequences was observed among out-of-frame TCR alpha sequences shared between twins. In beta out-of-frame sequences, excess twin sharing was weaker, because having fewer shared sequences lowered the signal-to-noise ratio. Zero-insertion analyses could be partly confounded by invariant T cells such as MAIT and iNKT, although diverse VJ usage argued against such confounding for most clonotypes. Abundant cord blood beta clonotypes carried fewer insertions; young adult naive repertoires showed a weaker similar trend, while memory repertoires showed none. Because the same donors could not be followed over many years, the conclusions relied on cross-sectional statistical analysis. In monozygotic twins, recombination models systematically underestimated out-of-frame TCR alpha sharing, but the models matched the sharing seen between unrelated individuals.

Every donor in the study was a healthy Caucasian. The V and J segments used are TRBV7-2 and TRBJ1-5; possibly the D gene is TRBD1, per 6 matching bases. This clonotype was sampled from a newborn girl in good health. Material for sequencing was cord blood. The nucleotide sequence reads as follows: TGTGCCAGCAGCCCAAGGACAGCCCAGCCCCAGCATTTT. It codes for CASSPRTAQPQHF.